The 2 T cell receptor beta chains below come from one sample, sequenced in a study of neoadjuvant anti-PD-1 for oral cavity cancer (dated by TCRdb to the early 2020s). The method behind the library was the immunoSEQ multiplex PCR assay. TCRdb obtained this table from immuneACCESS and retained in-frame rearrangements with V and J assigned. These tables miss some clones; where compared with another copy, unresolved V genes account for less than half of the shortfall, and the remainder is unexplained. Across this sample there are roughly 14,000 clones, with over 60% seen only once. Over 2% of the sample comes from the top ten. Reading the label with the study, this specimen's time point is: before neoadjuvant nivolumab. The material was PBMCs, obtained before nivolumab (anti-PD-1) treatment. Every receptor here comes from a person between 35 and 79 years old with oral cavity squamous cell carcinoma.

The genes are TRBV7-3 and TRBJ2-3; 9 bases match TRBD1. The length of the CDR3 is 16 residues. Looked up from germline, CDR1 is SGHTA and CDR2 is FQGTGA. The V and J ends lost 4 bases and 3 bases, in that order; junction bases with no gene match: 8. The DNA for the CDR3 is TGTGCCAGCAGCTCACACGTGGGACAGGGAACAGATACGCAGTATTTT. Its translation is CASSSHVGQGTDTQYF.

The gene calls are TRBV19 and TRBJ1-1; D not resolved. Trimming shortened V by 6 bases and J by 1 base, and 12 bases separated the two germline ends. This CDR3 spans 14 amino acids. Germline CDR1 reads LNHDA; CDR2 reads SQIVND (reference sequence). CDR3: CASRSGSKNTEAFF. CDR3 DNA sequence: TGTGCCAGTAGGAGTGGCAGTAAGAACACTGAAGCTTTCTTT.